The clone carrying this T cell receptor (beta chain) was seen only once. Trimming took 5 bases from V and 6 from J, leaving 16 bases between them. The CDR3 spans 14 residues. The germline CDR1 and CDR2 sequences are KGHSH and LQKENI. The source of the sample is a study of T cell changes during pregnancy in multiple sclerosis. Profiling relied on immunoSEQ multiplex PCR, and the TCRdb table lists in-frame clones only, not all of them. The data contain tens of thousands of clones, under 95% of them seen just once; the ten biggest clones take up about 0.91%. The material sequenced was peripheral blood, taken before pregnancy. The chain has TRBV18 and TRBJ1-2; D might be TRBD1 (6 bases). The receptor's source is a female donor with multiple sclerosis, enrolled in a pregnancy study. CDR3: CASSIMDSTHGYTF. CDR3 in DNA: TGTGCCAGCTCAATAATGGACAGTACGCATGGCTACACCTTC. Full variable domain (remainder filled in from reference TRBV18 and TRBJ1-2): NAGVMQNPRHLVRRRGQEARLRCSPMKGHSHVYWYRQLPEEGLKFMVYLQKENIIDESGMPKERFSAEFPKEGPSILRIQQVVRGDSAAYFCASSIMDSTHGYTFGSGTRLTVV.